This is a list of T cell receptor beta chains from one sample in a study of T-cell memory formation after mild COVID-19. TCRdb passed the 5' RACE reads through MiXCR, listing each CDR3 protein once. The data show about 340,000 distinct CDR3 sequences, with more than 15% seen just once and more than 20% held by the top ten. The sequencing input was PBMCs or a T cell subset sorted from them (not recorded which). The receptor set was obtained from a man aged 18 to 29 who had mild COVID-19 (a few samples of this study predate the infection). Cell type and time point are not known. CDR3s include the opening cysteine and the closing phenylalanine or tryptophan. Each record gives: V gene, D gene, clone size, J gene, CDR3 DNA, CDR3 protein. D genes are given only for firm matches. Clone size is shown for a subset of rows, as once, few, many or a class of expanded clone.

TRBV12-3/TRBV12-4	TRBD2	.	TRBJ2-5	TGTGCCAGCAGCTCAAGACTAGCCGCAAGGGAGACCCAGTACTTC	CASSSRLAARETQYF
TRBV6-1	TRBD1	.	TRBJ1-1	TGTGCCAGCAGTTCCCAGGGGGCTGGTGAAGCTTTCTTT	CASSSQGAGEAFF
TRBV7-8	TRBD1	few	TRBJ1-4	TGTGCCAGCAGCCCTAGGACAGGGTCGAGAACTAATGAAAAACTGTTTTTT	CASSPRTGSRTNEKLFF
TRBV27	TRBD2	few	TRBJ2-1	TGTGCCAGCACCGGGACTAGCCTCTACAATGAGCAGTTCTTC	CASTGTSLYNEQFF
TRBV5-1	TRBD1	many	TRBJ2-6	TGCGCCAGCAGCCGTGACAGGGCTGGGGCCAACGTCCTGACTTTC	CASSRDRAGANVLTF
TRBV18	.	few	TRBJ2-7	TGTGCCAGCTCACCGGGTCGGGTATCCTACGAGCAGTACTTC	CASSPGRVSYEQYF
TRBV6-1	.	.	TRBJ1-5	TGTGCCAGTGACAGACTTAATAGCAATCAGCCCCAGCATTTT	CASDRLNSNQPQHF
TRBV12-5	TRBD2	.	TRBJ2-3	TGTGCTAGTGCCCCGCCGGGACTAAGCACAGATACGCAGTATTTT	CASAPPGLSTDTQYF
TRBV9	TRBD2	.	TRBJ2-5	TGTGCCAGCAGCGTAGTATCCGGGGGGGCCGGTTCGGAGACCCAGTACTTC	CASSVVSGGAGSETQYF
TRBV11-2	TRBD1	.	TRBJ1-2	TGTGCCAGCAGCGGGACAGGGGGCTGGGACGGCTACACCTTC	CASSGTGGWDGYTF
TRBV6-5	TRBD2	few	TRBJ2-3	TGTGCCAGCAGTCGGGGGGTCCGGGCAGATACGCAGTATTTT	CASSRGVRADTQYF
TRBV5-1	TRBD1	.	TRBJ1-2	TGCGCCAGCAGCCCAGGGGGTGGAAAGGATGGCTACACCTTC	CASSPGGGKDGYTF
TRBV7-2	.	many	TRBJ1-2	TGTGCCAGCAGCTTAGCGCGGGGCAGGGGCTATGGCTACACCTTC	CASSLARGRGYGYTF
TRBV24-1	.	many	TRBJ2-2	TGTGCCACCGAAGGGGAGAACACCGGGGAGCTGTTTTTT	CATEGENTGELFF
TRBV12-3/TRBV12-4	.	.	TRBJ2-1	TGTGCCAGCACCCTATCCCCTCTCGCGGGGGCTTACAATGAGCAGTTCTTC	CASTLSPLAGAYNEQFF
TRBV7-2	.	once	TRBJ2-3	TGTGCCAGCAGCGAGGGACGCCTCCACCAGGATACGCAGTATTTT	CASSEGRLHQDTQYF
TRBV11-2	.	few	TRBJ1-1	TGTGCCAGCAGCTTAGGCCAGGCCATGAACACTGAAGCTTTCTTT	CASSLGQAMNTEAFF
TRBV10-1	TRBD1	.	TRBJ2-2	TGCGCCAGCAGTGGTACAGGGGTCGGAACCGGGGAGCTGTTTTTT	CASSGTGVGTGELFF
TRBV5-1	.	few	TRBJ2-5	TGCGCCAGCAGCTTGGGGCGGGCTGGAGAGACCCAGTACTTC	CASSLGRAGETQYF
TRBV29-1	TRBD1	.	TRBJ1-1	TGCAGCGGAACAGGGGCTCACACTGAAGCTTTCTTT	CSGTGAHTEAFF
TRBV7-9	.	few	TRBJ1-6	TGTGCCAGCAGCTTGGACTTTTGGGGTTCACCCCTCCACTTT	CASSLDFWGSPLHF
TRBV7-9	.	.	TRBJ2-7	TGTGCCAGCAGCGCATACAGGACGGGTCCCTTGGAGCAGTACTTC	CASSAYRTGPLEQYF
TRBV11-2	.	few	TRBJ1-2	TGTGCCAGCAGCTTAAACAGGGTCTTGTATGGCTACACCTTC	CASSLNRVLYGYTF
TRBV18	.	few	TRBJ2-1	TGTGCCAGCTCACCCCGGACAGCATACAATGAGCAGTTCTTC	CASSPRTAYNEQFF
TRBV4-1	.	.	TRBJ1-1	TGCGCCAGCAGCCAAGGGTCTGAAGCTTTCTTT	CASSQGSEAFF
TRBV12-3/TRBV12-4	.	many	TRBJ2-4	TGTGCCAGTTCCACTTTGGGTGCTGGCATTCAGTACTTC	CASSTLGAGIQYF
TRBV11-2	.	.	TRBJ2-6	TGTGCCAGCAGCGTACAGAGCTCTGGGGCCAACGTCCTGACTTTC	CASSVQSSGANVLTF
TRBV24-1	TRBD1	once	TRBJ2-1	TGTGCCACCAGTGATTCCACAGGGGGACGCATGGTCTTC	CATSDSTGGRMVF
TRBV20-1	.	few	TRBJ2-7	TGCAGTGCTAGGCTGCGGGACTCAACGGCCTACGAGCAGTACTTC	CSARLRDSTAYEQYF
TRBV11-2	.	.	TRBJ1-1	TGTGCCAGCAGCTTTCAGGGTTTTGGCACTGAAGCTTTCTTT	CASSFQGFGTEAFF
TRBV4-3	.	many	TRBJ1-3	TGCGCCAGCAGCCCTGGACCTACTGCTGGAAACACCATATATTTT	CASSPGPTAGNTIYF
TRBV20-1	.	many	TRBJ1-5	TGCAGTGCTAGCCCCGGTGAGGGCCCCTATCATTCCCAGCATTTT	CSASPGEGPYHSQHF
TRBV12-3/TRBV12-4	.	many	TRBJ2-5	TGTGCCAGCAGTCCGCCCAGCCAAGAGACCCAGTACTTC	CASSPPSQETQYF
TRBV12-3/TRBV12-4	TRBD2	few	TRBJ2-2	TGTGCCAGCAGTTTGGGGGCGGGAGGCGGGGAGCTGTTTTTT	CASSLGAGGGELFF
TRBV5-1	.	few	TRBJ2-6	TGCGCCAGCAGCCCAGCCGGGACGTCAAGCTCTGGGGCCAACGTCCTGACTTTC	CASSPAGTSSSGANVLTF
TRBV20-1	.	few	TRBJ2-2	TGCAGTGTCCCGGGGTTGAACACCGGGGAGCTGTTTTTT	CSVPGLNTGELFF
TRBV7-2	.	few	TRBJ2-1	TGTGCCAGCAGCTTAGGTGCGGGGCCCTTCTACAATGAGCAGTTCTTC	CASSLGAGPFYNEQFF
TRBV4-1	TRBD1	few	TRBJ2-3	TGCGCCAGCAGCCACAGACAGGGATCAGATACGCAGTATTTT	CASSHRQGSDTQYF
TRBV27	.	.	TRBJ2-7	TGTGCCAGCAGCCTTCCGGGAGAGACCTACGAGCAGTACTTC	CASSLPGETYEQYF
TRBV12-3/TRBV12-4	.	few	TRBJ1-5	TGTGCCAGCAGACGGGCAGGAGGTAGCAATCAGCCCCAGCATTTT	CASRRAGGSNQPQHF